One and the same sample provided the 32 T cell receptor beta chains below, sequenced in a study of blood T cells in healthy people across ages. A second PCR, run for roughly 7 to 11 cycles, used a sample-barcoded 5' primer plus a J-beta primer mix. TCRdb passed the 5' RACE reads through MiXCR, listing each CDR3 protein once. The sample comprises about 640,000 distinct CDR3 sequences, about 30% of which are singletons, and 15% to 18% rests with the top ten. Input material: blood. The receptor source for this set is an elderly woman in good health.

This clonotype has only a few counts. One base away lies a much larger clone, so this may be a sequencing read error. This chain links TRBV12-3 or TRBV12-4 with TRBJ2-3, with 7 bases fitting TRBD1. The CDR3 length is 15 residues. DNA for the CDR3: TGTGCCAGCAGCATTACAGGGGATCGCACAGATGCGCAGTATTTT. Protein sequence: CASSITGDRTDAQYF.

About this clonotype: This sequence may be a read error, since a much larger clone differs from it by one base. This sequence joins TRBV7-6 and TRBJ2-3, with D perhaps given as TRBD1 or TRBD2 (5 bases each). There are 15 residues in the CDR3. Germline CDR1 SGHVS, CDR2 FNYEAQ. The CDR3 reads CASGLEVGAQNTQYF. The CDR3 bases are TGTGCCAGCGGCTTAGAGGTCGGGGCACAGAATACGCAGTATTTT.

A single count supports this clonotype. A much larger clone differs from this one at a single base, so this may be a read error. This rearrangement joins TRBV20-1 to TRBJ1-2; D is undetermined. In germline, CDR1 is DFQATT, CDR2 SNEGSKA (reference sequence). This CDR3 is 11 amino acids long. CDR3 nucleotides: TGCGGCGTGTCGGGGTTCTATGGCTACACCTTC. As protein: CGVSGFYGYTF.

This clonotype turned up a few times. The V and J genes are TRBV28 and TRBJ1-1; unclear D gene. Trimming cost V 6 bases and J 1 base, with 15 bases left between them. The CDR3 spans 15 residues. Per germline, CDR1 MDHEN and CDR2 SYDVKM. Written as DNA, the CDR3 is TGTGCCAGCAGATTCCCCGGAAGCAGGAACACTGAAGCTTTCTTT. It is translated as CASRFPGSRNTEAFF.

Details on this clonotype: A much larger clone sits a single nucleotide away, making a read error possible. This sequence joins TRBV5-4 and TRBJ1-2, with 9 bases aligning to TRBD1. The CDR3 totals 13 residues. Germline V lookup: CDR1 SGHNT, CDR2 YYREEE (reference sequence). DNA for the CDR3: TGTGCCAGCAGCCTACAGGGGGCGAGTGGCCACACCTTC. Its translation: CASSLQGASGHTF.

This clonotype was seen a handful of times. The gene calls are TRBV7-9 and TRBJ2-5, with D uncertain. The V gene lost 4 bases and the J gene lost 5 bases, with 14 bases spanning the gap. The CDR3 runs 14 residues. Germline V gene lookup returns CDR1 SEHNR and CDR2 FQNEAQ (reference sequence). This CDR3 reads CASSSSVRWETQYF. CDR3 nucleotides: TGTGCCAGCAGCTCCTCAGTACGTTGGGAGACCCAGTACTTC.

Of note for this clonotype: Possible read error: a much larger clone is one base away. This chain joins TRBV11-2 and TRBJ2-1; TRBD2 aligns across 14 bases. CDR3 length: 16 amino acids. Germline CDR1 SGHAT, CDR2 FQNNGV. CDR3 DNA: TGTGCCGGCAGCTTAGTGACTAGCGGGGGGGCTGATGAGCAGTTCTTC. It specifies CAGSLVTSGGADEQFF. The full variable domain, its missing parts supplied by reference TRBV11-2 and TRBJ2-1, is EAGVAQSPRYKIIEKRQSVAFWCNPISGHATLYWYQQILGQGPKLLIQFQNNGVVDDSQLPKDRFSAERLKGVDSTLKIQPAKLEDSAVYLCAGSLVTSGGADEQFFGPGTRLTVL.

The chain employs TRBV18 and TRBJ1-2, with D possibly TRBD1 on 5 matching bases. V gave up 0 bases and J gave up 8 bases, with 10 bases separating them. CDR1 and CDR2 (germline): KGHSH, LQKENI. This CDR3 contains 13 residues. The CDR3 region has the DNA TGTGCCAGCTCACCACCGGCGAGACAGGGCTACACCTTC. Encoded protein: CASSPPARQGYTF. Based on the CDR3 plus reference TRBV18 and TRBJ1-2, the full variable domain is NAGVMQNPRHLVRRRGQEARLRCSPMKGHSHVYWYRQLPEEGLKFMVYLQKENIIDESGMPKERFSAEFPKEGPSILRIQQVVRGDSAAYFCASSPPARQGYTFGSGTRLTVV.

Only a few counts were recorded for this clonotype. The rearrangement joins TRBV2 to TRBJ1-2; 7 nucleotides agree with TRBD1. The junction had 8 bases not matched to a gene; V was cut back by 6 bases and J by 7 bases. This CDR3 spans 13 amino acids. Germline V CDR1 and CDR2: SNHLY, FYNNEI. The CDR3 DNA reads TGTGCCAGCAGCCTTGGGACAGCCTCTGGCTACACCTTC. This codes for CASSLGTASGYTF.

A word on this clonotype: Given a much more abundant clone one base away, this may be a read error. The chain employs TRBV7-8 and TRBJ2-1; TRBD2 agrees at 9 bases. The DNA end lines up better with TRBJ2-7; the J call may be wrong. This CDR3 contains 17 residues. The germline V gene encodes CDR1 SGHVS and CDR2 FQNEAQ. CDR3 nucleotides: TGTGCCAGCAGCAACTCGATAGCGGGGGCCTCCTACAATGAGCAGTACTTC. It is translated as CASSNSIAGASYNEQYF.

This clonotype was seen only a few times. The chain recombines TRBV20-1 with TRBJ2-5; 10 bases map to TRBD2. With V trimmed by 5 bases and J by 1 base, 4 bases remained unmatched. Germline V gene sequence: CDR1 DFQATT, CDR2 SNEGSKA (reference sequence). The CDR3 is 14 residues long. CDR3: CSAGVAGGQETQYF. The CDR3 bases are TGCAGTGCTGGTGTAGCGGGGGGCCAAGAGACCCAGTACTTC.

This clonotype showed up many times. The chain carries TRBV5-1 and TRBJ2-1; TRBD1 aligns across 7 bases. The ends lost 2 bases at V and 0 bases at J; junction bases unmatched: 5. The CDR3 has 16 amino acids. CDR1 SGHRS and CDR2 YFSETQ come from the germline V gene. Written as DNA, the CDR3 is TGCGCCAGCAGCTTAAAGGGGGCGAGCTCCTACAATGAGCAGTTCTTC. Its protein is CASSLKGASSYNEQFF.

This clonotype was observed a handful of times. The J gene is TRBJ1-5, the V gene TRBV12-3 or TRBV12-4; no firm D call. Trimming stripped 7 bases from V and 9 bases from J, with 28 bases between. This CDR3 comprises 17 residues. CDR3 region: CASTLGGLRGGRPPQHF. The DNA of the CDR3 is TGTGCCAGCACTTTGGGCGGGCTTCGGGGAGGAAGGCCGCCCCAGCATTTT.

This clonotype was recorded at least ten times. The chain couples TRBV6-5 to TRBJ1-2, with 7 bases lining up with TRBD1. CDR1 MNHEY and CDR2 SVGAGI come from the germline V gene. The CDR3 spans 13 residues. The J segment lost 6 bases and the V segment lost 2 bases, leaving 3 bases of the junction unmatched. In DNA form, the CDR3 reads TGTGCCAGCAGTTACGAGACAGGGAATGGCTACACCTTC. It translates to CASSYETGNGYTF.

This clonotype came up once. The CDR3 end shows no conserved phenylalanine or tryptophan, and so a read error is likely. The gene calls are TRBV5-1 and TRBJ2-7; TRBD1 aligns across 9 bases. CDR1 and CDR2 (germline): SGHRS, YFSETQ. The CDR3 runs to 17 residues. The junction had 12 bases not matched to a gene; V was cut back by 4 bases and J by 1 base. The CDR3 here is CASSLAVNRGLSYEQYN. The CDR3 DNA reads TGCGCCAGCAGCCTAGCGGTAAACAGGGGGCTTTCCTACGAGCAGTACAAC.

This clonotype came up many times. The rearrangement joins TRBV20-1 to TRBJ1-2; 8 nucleotides align to TRBD1. The germline CDR1 and CDR2 sequences are DFQATT and SNEGSKA (reference sequence). V lost 0 bases to trimming and J lost 4 bases; unmatched junction nucleotides: 7. The CDR3 length is 15 residues. DNA for the CDR3: TGCAGTGCTAGAGATCTCACAGGGGGTTCCTATGGCTACACCTTC. Its translation: CSARDLTGGSYGYTF.

In nucleotides, the CDR3 is TGTGCCAGCAGCCGACTAGCGCTGAACACAGATACGCAGTATTTT. Its protein is CASSRLALNTDTQYF. The V gene is TRBV7-3, the J gene TRBJ2-3, with TRBD2 matching 8 bases. The junction had 6 bases not matched to a gene; V was cut back by 5 bases and J by 2 bases. Germline CDR1 reads SGHTA; CDR2 reads FQGTGA. CDR3 length: 15 amino acids.

In its sample, this clonotype was seen many times. The CDR3 DNA reads TGTGCCAGCAGTTACGACACCTTCTACGAGCAGTACTTC. Protein product: CASSYDTFYEQYF. The chain has TRBV6-2 or TRBV6-3 and TRBJ2-7; D gene uncertain. This CDR3 has 13 amino acids. Germline V gene data show CDR1 as MNHEY and CDR2 as SVGEGT. V lost 2 bases to trimming and J lost 3 bases, with 8 bases between them.

In its sample, this clonotype was seen once. The J gene is TRBJ2-5, the V gene TRBV7-2; TRBD2 matches 8 bases. The end of the DNA fits TRBJ2-7 better, so the J call may be wrong. This CDR3 has 16 residues. CDR1 is SGHTA, CDR2 FQGNSA, per germline. CDR3 amino acids: CASSSGIAGWKNEQYF. The CDR3 DNA follows: TGTGCCAGCAGCTCAGGGATAGCGGGATGGAAGAACGAGCAGTACTTC.

This clonotype was observed a few times. The J gene is TRBJ2-3, the V gene TRBV20-1; TRBD1 agrees at 8 bases. Trimming removed 6 bases from V and 4 bases from J; junction bases left unmatched: 12. From germline, CDR1 is DFQATT and CDR2 SNEGSKA (reference sequence). The CDR3 length is 15 residues. For the CDR3, the DNA is TGCAGTGCCACCACGGACAGGGCGTCCCCAGATACGCAGTATTTT. Its protein is CSATTDRASPDTQYF.

The table lists this clonotype with many counts. The chain recombines TRBV5-1 with TRBJ1-2; a weak D match, TRBD1 (5 bases). Germline V lookup: CDR1 SGHRS, CDR2 YFSETQ. CDR3 length equals 14 residues. Deletions cut 1 base from V and 4 bases from J, with 11 bases between. The CDR3 DNA is TGCGCCAGCAGCTTGAGTCCGGGGACCTATGGCTACACCTTC. Protein sequence: CASSLSPGTYGYTF.

The chain uses TRBV18 and TRBJ2-7, with D unresolved. This CDR3 contains 14 residues. V was pared by 0 bases and J by 3 bases, with 9 bases between. Germline lookup yields CDR1 KGHSH and CDR2 LQKENI. This chain's CDR3 is CASSPPSYGYEQYF. CDR3 nucleotide sequence: TGTGCCAGCTCACCACCATCTTACGGCTACGAGCAGTACTTC.

This chain links TRBV5-5 with TRBJ2-4; 7 bases match TRBD1. The CDR3 spans 16 residues. Trimming removed 3 bases from V and 5 bases from J; junction bases left unmatched: 11. Germline lookup yields CDR1 SGHKS and CDR2 YYEKEE (reference sequence). The CDR3 nucleotides read TGTGCCAGCAGCTCATACAGGGGCACCGAGCAAAACATTCAGTACTTC. It translates to CASSSYRGTEQNIQYF.

This chain connects TRBV6-1 to TRBJ1-2; 9 nucleotides match TRBD1. The germline V gene encodes CDR1 MNHNS and CDR2 SASEGT. Trimming removed 6 bases from V and 6 bases from J; junction bases left unmatched: 5. This CDR3 contains 13 residues. Written as DNA, the CDR3 is TGTGCCAGCAGAGGGACAGGGTTGAATGGCTACACCTTC. Translating gives CASRGTGLNGYTF.

This clonotype was seen once. The rearrangement uses TRBV6-5 and TRBJ2-7; the match to TRBD1 covers 7 bases. J was trimmed by 4 bases and V by 5 bases; bases with no gene match: 8. The germline CDR1 and CDR2 sequences are MNHEY and SVGAGI. This CDR3 has 14 amino acids. Here the CDR3 reads CASSRQGVIYEQYF. The CDR3 DNA reads as TGTGCCAGCAGTAGACAGGGCGTTATTTACGAGCAGTACTTC.

This clonotype has at least ten counts. This chain joins TRBV6-1 and TRBJ1-2, with D perhaps TRBD1 (6 bases). Trimming cost V 0 bases and J 8 bases, with 13 bases left between them. This CDR3 contains 14 residues. The germline V gene encodes CDR1 MNHNS and CDR2 SASEGT. CDR3 in DNA: TGTGCCAGCAGTGAAGCGAGGGGGATACGAGGCTACACCTTC. Its protein is CASSEARGIRGYTF.

Points on this clonotype: A much larger clonotype is one base distant, so this may be a read error. This sequence joins TRBV27 and TRBJ2-7; tentative D call: TRBD2 (6 bases). CDR3 length: 13 amino acids. The ends were cut back, 6 bases at V and 10 bases at J, with 19 bases in the middle. The germline V gene has CDR1 MNHEY and CDR2 SMNVEV (reference sequence). CDR3 loop: CASRRRASGIQYF. The DNA of the CDR3 is TGTGCCAGCAGGCGGAGGGCGTCAGGGATTCAGTACTTC.

Points on this clonotype: A much larger clone differs by one base, so this may be a read error. The chain joins TRBV10-3 to TRBJ1-1, with D unclear. This CDR3 contains 12 residues. The V end lost 0 bases, the J end lost 11 bases, and 10 bases lay between the germline ends. Germline loops: CDR1 ENHRY, CDR2 SYGVKD. This CDR3 is CAISESHGDAFF. CDR3 DNA sequence: TGTGCCATCAGTGAGTCGCACGGTGATGCTTTCTTT.

This clonotype was detected ten times or more. The CDR3 protein is CASSQDLRDYNEQFF. As DNA, the CDR3 is TGTGCCAGCAGCCAAGATCTCCGGGATTACAATGAGCAGTTCTTC. J is TRBJ2-1 and V is TRBV3-1; TRBD2 might be the D (5 bases). Trimming took 0 bases from V and 4 from J, leaving 10 bases between them. This CDR3 comprises 15 residues. Germline-derived CDR1 and CDR2 are LGHDT and YNNKEL (reference sequence).

This chain connects TRBV7-9 to TRBJ2-1; D call uncertain. CDR1 and CDR2 (germline): SEHNR, FQNEAQ (reference sequence). This CDR3 comprises 16 residues. The V end lost 5 bases, the J end lost 1 base, and 15 bases lay between the germline ends. The CDR3 DNA follows: TGTGCCAGCAGCGGCGGTCCAGGCCGATCCTACAATGAGCAGTTCTTC. The encoded protein is CASSGGPGRSYNEQFF.

For this clonotype: This may be a read error: a much more frequent sequence differs by one nucleotide. V and J are TRBV11-2 and TRBJ2-3; D possibly corresponds to TRBD2 (5 bases). Germline-derived CDR1 and CDR2 are SGHAT and FQNNGV. Trimming left V 5 bases short and J 3 bases short, with 12 bases between. The CDR3 is 14 residues long. CDR3: CASSRIGETDTQYF. CDR3 coding DNA: TGTGCCAGCAGCCGGATCGGGGAGACAGATACGCAGTATTTT.

For this clonotype: This sequence may be a read error, since a much larger clone differs from it by one base. The J gene is TRBJ2-7, the V gene TRBV30; no clear D gene. Between the trimmed V and J ends, which lost 5 bases and 10 bases, there was a span of 21 bases. Per the germline V gene, CDR1 is GTSNPN and CDR2 is SVGIG (reference sequence). This CDR3 is built from 13 residues. The CDR3 here is CAWGRHNQEAQYF. DNA for the CDR3: TGTGCCTGGGGAAGACACAACCAAGAGGCCCAGTACTTC. The full variable domain, with the rest looked up from reference TRBV30 and TRBJ2-7, is SQTIHQWPATLVQPVGSPLSLECTVEGTSNPNLYWYRQAAGRGLQLLFYSVGIGQISSEVPQNLSASRPQDRQFILSSKKLLLSDSGFYLCAWGRHNQEAQYFGPGTRLTVT.